This T cell receptor (beta chain) was sequenced for a study of cytomegalovirus exposure and HLA in healthy donors (dated by TCRdb to about 2017). Regarding the research as a whole: According to an earlier analysis of around 600 of the donors, about 179 million T cells yielded some 120 million unique TCR beta sequences and around 280 Gb of sequence data. The later analysis used no new phenotypic data to find candidate immune exposures, relying instead on TCR beta sequences and their occurrence across donors. Along with the roughly 710-subject first cohort, a separate validation cohort of around 120 different subjects was used. Both class I and class II loci were covered by HLA typing, at four-digit resolution. An earlier analysis of around 540 of the donors applied high-throughput TCR beta sequencing to assess whether each TCR beta V gene segment acted as functional or pseudogenic. About five DR-DQ haplotypes were handled as single units for association and clustering, since linkage in the cohort was strong. Of the approximately 400 genotyped donors, approximately 83% fell in the genetic ancestry cluster associated with self-reported Caucasian donors. The study used immunosequencing to profile the T cell repertoires of 600 to 850 subjects and linked those repertoires to cytomegalovirus serostatus. Typing coverage varied by locus: roughly 620-640 donors for A, B, C, DRB1 and DQB1; some 520 for DQA1; around 570 for DPA1; around 490 for DPB1. To study patterns of TCR occurrence, a later analysis re-analyzed previously published TCR beta repertoires from several hundred donors and added high-resolution HLA genotyping. Across roughly 420 genotyped donors of the cohort, an average of approximately 240,000 unique TCR beta nucleotide sequences per donor were sequenced, and roughly 17% of those sequences were non-productive. Donor age, sex, ethnicity and CMV serostatus were compiled together with the repertoire data. A later genetic analysis took genome-wide SNP genotypes for about three fifths of the roughly 670 donors and used that subset as a discovery cohort. All discovery cohort repertoires had been generated on a single sequencing platform. The aim of the study was to test whether cataloging public T cell receptors could identify signatures of past pathogen exposure. Around 300 gigabases of sequencing data and some 85 million unique TCR sequences were included in an early release covering 550 to 800 HLA-typed donors. To predict cytomegalovirus infection status, the study brought together high-throughput TCR immunosequencing, statistical association of individual TCRs with disease status, and machine learning.

The CDR3 measures 17 amino acids from cysteine to phenylalanine. The sequence is cut down to CDR3 DNA, 51 bases in frame from base 1. Clipping removes 0 bases from V and 5 bases from J, with 11 as the unmatched junction base count. Taken from the germline V gene, the CDR1 and CDR2 loops are MNHNS and SASEGT. The library relied on the immunoSEQ multiplex PCR assay. The multiplex PCR relied on a mix of 60 forward primers for TCR Vbeta segments and 13 reverse primers for TCR Jbeta segments. The CDR3 region of rearranged TCR beta genes was amplified from genomic DNA with a multiplex PCR assay. The Illumina HiSeq System was used to sequence the amplified TCR beta libraries as 87-base-pair reads. The study's own analysis went as follows. A later analysis tallied 75 million to 95 million unique TCR beta chains across the 666 repertoires, and approximately 12 million of those chains were shared by two or more donors. Raw reads were error-corrected and collapsed into unique sequences with a nearest-neighbor algorithm that merged closely related sequences to remove PCR and sequencing errors. V, D and J gene segments were assigned by aligning CDR3 sequences to IMGT reference sequences. For a sequence to be retained, a match of at least six nucleotides to both a V gene segment and a J gene segment was required. Rearrangements were classified as productive when the CDR3 lacked stop codons and remained in frame with V and J, and all other rearrangements were classified as non-productive. Following IMGT convention, CDR3 was defined as the stretch from the second conserved V-encoded cysteine up to the conserved J-encoded phenylalanine. The earlier analysis of about 590 of the donors excluded sequences that lacked an unambiguous match to a single V gene segment. In an earlier analysis of several hundred of the donors, V segments were called functional above 56.7% productive rearrangements and were called segregating when the between-donor standard deviation exceeded 5%. To diagnose cytomegalovirus status from the catalog of TCR beta chain sequences, a statistical classification framework was built. A later analysis assigned V and J genes by comparing TCR nucleotide sequences with IMGT/GENE-DB human TR gene sequences. A later analysis assigned CDR3 sequences and most-parsimonious VDJ recombination scenarios with the TCRdist pipeline. A later analysis defined each TCR beta chain by its CDR3 amino acid sequence plus V-gene family, and excluded reads lacking a unique V-gene family. As a way to deal with suspected cross-contamination and a sequencing artifact, a later analysis dropped 450 to 600 nucleotide sequences that were highly shared and had low generation probability. A later analysis calculated a clonal expansion index for each public chain from normalized within-repertoire ranks of inferred template counts. Generation probabilities in a later analysis came from a VDJ recombination model fitted to out-of-frame rearrangements, and those results were checked against IGoR. Hypergeometric tests were used in a later analysis to score TCR-TCR, TCR-HLA and TCR-CMV co-occurrence, with a repertoire-size bias correction applied to the TCR pairs. In a later analysis, false discovery rates were estimated by permuting HLA or CMV assignments 20 times. In a later analysis, co-occurring TCRs were grouped using DBSCAN, and TCRdist sequence similarity was added for clustering within HLA-allele-positive subsets. Co-occurrence clustering excluded repertoires with fewer than 30,000 or more than 120,000 public chains, plus five with anomalous nucleotide sharing. Drawn from immuneACCESS, this table holds only the in-frame rearrangements with V and J called that TCRdb kept. Clones are partly lost; checked studies trace under half to an unresolved V gene and leave the rest unexplained. The DNA gave D and trimming, while V, J and clone size come from that table. The sample table holds about 180,000 clones, of which more than 60% were seen once. Approximately 1.4% of the sample is in the top ten clones.

The cohort consisted of approximately 670 healthy bone marrow donors. At the time of sampling, every cohort member was nominally healthy, though immune exposures that went unrecorded were likely present. The donor was CMV seronegative and belonged to the group of more than 300 seronegative cohort members. Each donor provided a peripheral blood sample, and peripheral blood mononuclear cells were used for TCR beta sequencing. The Qiagen DNeasy Blood Extraction Kit was used to extract genomic DNA from the blood cell samples. This clone was seen a single time. Its antigen remains unidentified. There are no base qualities to consult, and no much larger clone falls within one base. What the research found in general, with its limitations: Roughly 17 rarely observed V segments, including chromosome 9 orphons, were excluded from the earlier analysis of approximately 500 of the donors because counts were too low. Compared with the approximately 700-donor mean, donors in an Asian-associated ancestry cluster had fewer N-insertions in productive TCRs, according to a later genetic analysis. In a later analysis, the rate of TCR association differed among HLA loci, with DRB1 alleles having the most associated TCRs and HLA-C alleles having the fewest. For the cohort, immune exposure information was limited to CMV serostatus. An association between a missense DCLRE1C variant and V-gene and J-gene trimming of TCR beta chains was found in a later genetic analysis and replicated in an independent cohort. A few of the identified cytomegalovirus-associated TCR beta chains were confirmed in vitro to be specific for cytomegalovirus antigens. Only TCR beta chains were sequenced in this cohort, and the absence of alpha or paired-chain data limited detectable features. A cluster of highly shared sequence variants was judged likely to be a technical artifact of the sequencing pipeline. The study gave a list of around 170 TCR beta chains associated with cytomegalovirus. When HLA alleles, especially DR and DQ, strongly co-occurred, attributing TCR associations to individual alleles was difficult. A further reported finding was that TCR beta sequences accurately predicted the HLA-A and HLA-B alleles for most subjects in the first cohort. Compared with equally common non-associated chains, HLA-associated TCR beta chains in a later analysis were more clonally expanded and had lower generation probabilities. Specific HLA alleles were associated with 15,000 to 20,000 TCR beta sequences at a false discovery rate of 0.05 in a later analysis. Linkage disequilibrium might explain the correlated functional status among segregating V segments, but an unknown experimental factor could not be excluded. According to the authors, the approach could potentially be generalized to other disease states and immunological phenotypes. The 87-base-pair reads could not distinguish some IMGT-functional V segments, including TRBV6-2 and TRBV6-3, so those segments were excluded. The classifier was reported to diagnose cytomegalovirus status with high specificity and sensitivity in both the original cohort and the validation cohort. A later analysis reported that several top co-occurrence clusters appeared linked to parvovirus B19, influenza, CMV and Epstein-Barr virus. In a later analysis, most CMV-associated TCR beta chains were found to appear HLA-restricted, with HLA associations seemingly driven largely by CMV exposure. Presence/absence analyses assumed roughly uniform sequencing depth across donors, an assumption that may not hold. An earlier analysis of approximately 590 of the donors showed that most TCR beta V segments appeared in productive rearrangements either about 90% or about 30% of the time, which broadly matched IMGT annotations. While some public TCRs were present in many individuals, most TCR sequences turned up only very rarely across donors. Because some donors lacked HLA typing at each locus, the association tests relied only on the typed subset.

What was sequenced was PBMCs. The TCR sequence derives from a man between 18 and 35 years old in good health and CMV-seronegative. Recombination linked TRBV6-1 to TRBJ1-1, with 8 central nucleotides matching TRBD1. The CDR3 loop reads CASSEATGQGARTEAFF. The nucleotide sequence reads TGTGCCAGCAGTGAAGCGACGGGCCAGGGGGCAAGGACTGAAGCTTTCTTT.